This T cell receptor (beta chain) emerged from a study of regulatory T cells in long-lasting Graves disease. V was clipped by 1 base and J by 1 base, with 13 bases between them. The germline V gene encodes CDR1 SGHTA and CDR2 FQGTGA. CDR3 length equals 16 residues. Study-level findings and limits: There was favoring of TRBV28, TRBJ1-2 and TRBJ2-5 in persistent disease.

iRepertoire HTBI primers and Arm-PCR of CDR3 regions built TCR beta libraries. TCRdb called the multiplex PCR reads again in MiXCR, with one record for every CDR3 protein. The sample gives 400,000 to 500,000 distinct CDR3 sequences, around a fifth of which show up once; over 6% is in the top ten. The time point denotes: persistent/refractory GD, antithyroid drugs over 5 years with positive TRAb. Making the TCR library involved RNA that had been extracted from PBMCs. This clonotype turned up a few times. Its target is not known. The sequence was obtained from a female donor with Graves disease. The chain carries TRBV7-3 and TRBJ1-1; D gene uncertain. The source was peripheral blood mononuclear cells (PBMCs), collected when the disease was refractory, from a patient treated with antithyroid drugs. CDR3 DNA: TGTGCCAGCAGCTTAAGCAGTCCTCACACGAACACTGAAGCTTTCTTT. Its translation is CASSLSSPHTNTEAFF.